The 23 T cell receptor beta chains in this list originate from one sample, sequenced in a study of prognosis after radiotherapy for stage I lung cancer. The study amplified the TCR beta CDR3 region from genomic DNA. This amplification was carried out by two rounds of multiplex PCR. First-round PCR used primers specific to each TRBV and TRBJ gene. TCRdb re-called the multiplex PCR reads with MiXCR, one entry per CDR3 protein. The data show approximately 30,000 distinct CDR3 sequences, around 30% seen once. Sequences were derived from PBMCs, sampled before or after stereotactic body radiation therapy (not recorded which). The receptors were sampled from a donor at least 50 years old with non-small cell lung cancer.

This clonotype turned up a few times. This chain joins TRBV4-1 and TRBJ1-1, with D hard to call. Trimming took off 3 bases at V and 0 bases at J, with 14 bases between the two ends. Germline V lookup: CDR1 MGHRA, CDR2 YSYEKL. The CDR3 spans 16 residues. The CDR3 nucleotides are TGCGCCAGCAGCCACCATCCGGGAAGCCTGAACACTGAAGCTTTCTTT. It translates to CASSHHPGSLNTEAFF.

This clonotype was found a few times. Possible read error: a much larger clone is one base away. The chain recombines TRBV6-2 or TRBV6-3 with TRBJ2-3; maybe TRBD2 (6 bases). Germline-derived CDR1 and CDR2 are MNHEY and SVGEGT. Between the trimmed V and J ends, which lost 6 bases and 4 bases, there was a span of 20 bases. The CDR3 is made up of 16 amino acids. The CDR3 is CASSHNFQGGPDTQYF. CDR3 nucleotide sequence: TGTGCCAGCAGCCATAATTTTCAGGGAGGCCCAGATACGCAGTATTTT.

This clonotype was recorded at least ten times. The chain employs TRBV19 and TRBJ1-2; 7 nucleotides agree with TRBD1. The CDR3 contains 17 residues. CDR1 and CDR2 (germline): LNHDA, SQIVND (reference sequence). Germline trimming cut 7 bases from V and 3 bases from J; bases unmatched to any gene: 17. The CDR3 nucleotides read TGTGCCAGTAATGCCAGGACAGGTGAACTAGGGGACTATGGCTACACCTTC. Its protein is CASNARTGELGDYGYTF.

This clonotype has just a few counts. A much larger clone differs from this one at a single base, so this may be a read error. The chain has TRBV29-1 and TRBJ2-7, with TRBD1 identical over 7 bases. In germline, CDR1 is SQVTM, CDR2 ANQGSEA. The CDR3 is 12 residues long. The V gene end was trimmed by 3 bases and the J gene end by 4 bases; junction bases not matched to a gene: 3. The CDR3 region has the DNA TGCAGCGTTGAGGGACAGTCTTACGAGCAGTACTTC. This sequence encodes CSVEGQSYEQYF.

This sequence joins TRBV7-9 and TRBJ1-2, with D perhaps matching TRBD1 (6 bases). Germline lookup yields CDR1 SEHNR and CDR2 FQNEAQ (reference sequence). V was trimmed by 2 bases and J by 5 bases, leaving 24 bases between them. The CDR3 is made up of 18 amino acids. Written as DNA, the CDR3 is TGTGCCAGCAGCTTACATACCGGGACATCACGCCGTCTATATGGCTACACCTTC. Protein product: CASSLHTGTSRRLYGYTF.

Many counts were recorded for this clonotype. The CDR3 sequence: CSATPRRGNYEQYF. In DNA form, the CDR3 reads TGCAGTGCTACCCCGAGACGAGGCAACTACGAGCAGTACTTC. The rearrangement joins TRBV20-1 to TRBJ2-7; D not resolved. This CDR3 contains 14 residues. The germline V and J ends were trimmed by 4 bases and 3 bases, with 16 bases remaining between them. The V gene's germline CDR1 is DFQATT and CDR2 SNEGSKA (reference sequence).

To note about this clonotype: The likely explanation is a read error, given a far larger clone one base away. The V call is TRBV6-4, the J call TRBJ2-2; D remains ambiguous. Germline-derived CDR1 and CDR2 are MRHNA and SNTAGT. This CDR3 spans 17 amino acids. The DNA of the CDR3 is TGTGTCAGCAGTTACTCGAACCCAGTTTTTGGCACCGGGGAGCTGTTTTTT. It specifies CVSSYSNPVFGTGELFF.

This chain joins TRBV5-1 and TRBJ2-2, with TRBD2 identical over 8 bases. The trim removed 7 bases at V and 3 bases at J, leaving 2 bases unmatched. The CDR3 sequence is 13 residues long. Germline lookup yields CDR1 SGHRS and CDR2 YFSETQ. CDR3 protein: CASSGGYTGELFF. The CDR3 DNA is TGCGCCAGCTCGGGGGGGTACACCGGGGAGCTGTTTTTT. Variable domain in full (rest from reference TRBV5-1 and TRBJ2-2): KAGVTQTPRYLIKTRGQQVTLSCSPISGHRSVSWYQQTPGQGLQFLFEYFSETQRNKGNFPGRFSGRQFSNSRSEMNVSTLELGDSALYLCASSGGYTGELFFGEGSRLTVL.

Regarding this clonotype: One base separates it from a far larger clone, so it is likely a read error. V gene TRBV28 combines with J gene TRBJ2-1, with a possible D match to TRBD2 (5 bases). This CDR3 region has 14 residues. Germline V gene data show CDR1 as MDHEN and CDR2 as SYDVKM. The V gene lost 5 bases and the J gene lost 13 bases, with 21 bases spanning the gap. CDR3 sequence (DNA): TGTGCCAGCAGTGTAAAACCTAGCCAAGAGACCCAGTTCTTC. Amino acids: CASSVKPSQETQFF.

In this sample, this clonotype is medium-sized. This rearrangement joins TRBV9 to TRBJ2-1; 12 bases are a match to TRBD2. The CDR3 consists of 15 residues. Germline V gives CDR1 SGDLS, CDR2 YYNGEE. Trimming took 3 bases from V and 9 from J; bases not matched to a gene: 7. This CDR3 reads CASSATSGRTSEQFF. The CDR3 region has the DNA TGTGCCAGCAGCGCGACTAGCGGGAGAACCAGTGAGCAGTTCTTC.

V gene TRBV6-8 combines with J gene TRBJ2-1; 10 bases are shared with TRBD2. V gave up 6 bases and J gave up 15 bases; unmatched junction bases: 11. Germline assignment: CDR1 MNHGY and CDR2 SAAAGT. The CDR3 has 13 residues. The CDR3, as DNA: TGTGCCAGCAGACAAAGCGGGAGGGCCGGAAGGTTCTTC. Amino acids: CASRQSGRAGRFF.

By frequency in the sample, this clonotype is medium-sized (0.01 to 0.1%). The chain joins TRBV6-1 to TRBJ1-2; TRBD1 might be the D (6 bases). CDR3 length: 15 amino acids. Germline assignment: CDR1 MNHNS and CDR2 SASEGT. The ends were cut back, 6 bases at V and 0 bases at J, with 14 bases in the middle. In nucleotides, the CDR3 is TGTGCCAGCAGCCTACAGGGAGAAACTAACTATGGCTACACCTTC. Encoded protein: CASSLQGETNYGYTF.

This clonotype appeared many times. V usage is TRBV29-1 and J usage is TRBJ2-2, with 9 bases fitting TRBD2. The CDR3 is made up of 16 amino acids. The trim removed 3 bases at V and 0 bases at J, leaving 5 bases unmatched. Germline lookup yields CDR1 SQVTM and CDR2 ANQGSEA. The CDR3 bases are TGCAGCGTTGAGGGTAGCGGGAGCTCGAACACCGGGGAGCTGTTTTTT. This translates into CSVEGSGSSNTGELFF.

This clonotype showed up just a few times. The CDR3, as DNA: TGTGCCAGCTCACCAGACCCTAGTGGGCGGATCTCACCCCTCCACTTT. This codes for CASSPDPSGRISPLHF. This sequence joins TRBV18 and TRBJ1-6; D unresolved. The CDR3 totals 16 residues. The ends were cut back, 2 bases at V and 10 bases at J, with 18 bases in the middle. Germline V lookup: CDR1 KGHSH, CDR2 LQKENI.

The genes are TRBV27 and TRBJ1-1; weak D call: TRBD1 (5 bases). V lost 2 bases and J lost 6, with 16 bases in between. The CDR3 has 15 amino acids. Germline-derived CDR1 and CDR2 are MNHEY and SMNVEV (reference sequence). CDR3 sequence (DNA): TGTGCCAGCAGTTTACTAGCCAACGACAGTTCTGAAGCTTTCTTT. It specifies CASSLLANDSSEAFF.

By share of the sample, this clonotype is medium-sized. The J gene is TRBJ2-2, the V gene TRBV28; the match to TRBD1 covers 11 bases. The CDR3 is 16 amino acids. Trimming cost V 2 bases and J 4 bases; bases outside gene matches: 3. CDR1 and CDR2 from the germline V gene are MDHEN and SYDVKM. The CDR3 here is CASSLIGTGGTGELFF. DNA for the CDR3: TGTGCCAGCAGTTTAATAGGGACAGGGGGCACCGGGGAGCTGTTTTTT.

V gene TRBV2 combines with J gene TRBJ2-5; 12 positions match TRBD1. The CDR3 has 16 residues. The germline V gene has CDR1 SNHLY and CDR2 FYNNEI. With V trimmed by 6 bases and J by 0 bases, 5 bases remained unmatched. The CDR3 here is CASSGTGGRDQETQYF. The DNA for the CDR3 is TGTGCCAGCAGCGGGACAGGGGGCCGTGACCAAGAGACCCAGTACTTC.

This sequence joins TRBV27 and TRBJ2-7; tentative D call: TRBD2 (7 bases). Trimming stripped 1 base from V and 2 bases from J, with 12 bases between. Germline V gene lookup returns CDR1 MNHEY and CDR2 SMNVEV (reference sequence). The CDR3 sequence is 15 residues long. In nucleotides, the CDR3 is TGTGCCAGCAGTTTATTGGTGGGGGGGCCCTACGAGCAGTACTTC. As protein: CASSLLVGGPYEQYF.

This clonotype has ten or more counts. The chain combines TRBV2 with TRBJ2-7, with D maybe TRBD2 (6 bases). The V gene's germline CDR1 is SNHLY and CDR2 FYNNEI. CDR3 size: 15 residues. Trimming removed 2 bases from V and 0 bases from J, with 11 bases in between. In DNA, the CDR3 is TGTGCCAGCAGTGAAAGCGGGCTCAGCTCCTACGAGCAGTACTTC. It codes for CASSESGLSSYEQYF.

This clonotype was observed at least ten times. The rearrangement uses TRBV20-1 and TRBJ2-7; 13 bases match TRBD2. The CDR3 is 14 amino acids. The germline CDR1 and CDR2 sequences are DFQATT and SNEGSKA (reference sequence). Trimming at V came to 6 bases and at J to 4 bases, leaving 6 bases not matched to a gene. The CDR3 coding sequence is TGCAGTGCCCCGGGACTAGCGGGAACATACGAGCAGTACTTC. Translating it yields CSAPGLAGTYEQYF.

This clonotype was seen only a few times. This may come from a read error, since a much larger clone is one base off. V and J are TRBV2 and TRBJ2-5; D might be TRBD1 (5 bases). The V gene's germline CDR1 is SNHLY and CDR2 FYNNEI. This CDR3 comprises 14 residues. V shed 3 bases and J shed 4 bases, with 12 bases lying between them. The CDR3 loop reads CASSDSGCGETQYF. For the CDR3, the DNA is TGTGCCAGCAGTGATTCAGGGTGCGGAGAGACCCAGTACTTC. The complete variable domain, with remaining parts taken from reference TRBV2 and TRBJ2-5, reads EPEVTQTPSHQVTQMGQEVILRCVPISNHLYFYWYRQILGQKVEFLVSFYNNEISEKSEIFDDQFSVERPDGSNFTLKIRSTKLEDSAMYFCASSDSGCGETQYFGPGTRLLVL.

This clonotype was observed at least ten times. This rearrangement joins TRBV28 to TRBJ1-6; no clear D gene. The ends were cut back, 1 base at V and 7 bases at J, with 8 bases in the middle. Germline V CDR1 and CDR2: MDHEN, SYDVKM. The CDR3 has 14 amino acids. The CDR3 DNA sequence: TGTGCCAGCAGTTTATTGACGGGCAATTCACCCCTCCACTTT. Its protein product is CASSLLTGNSPLHF. The full variable domain, completed using reference TRBV28 and TRBJ1-6, is DVKVTQSSRYLVKRTGEKVFLECVQDMDHENMFWYRQDPGLGLRLIYFSYDVKMKEKGDIPEGYSVSREKKERFSLILESASTNQTSMYLCASSLLTGNSPLHFGNGTRLTVT.

J is TRBJ1-2 and V is TRBV6-2 or TRBV6-3; D is unclear. CDR3 length equals 13 residues. Germline V gene data show CDR1 as MNHEY and CDR2 as SVGEGT. V lost 11 bases, J lost 0 bases, and 13 bases lay in between. CDR3 protein: CAGAKGTNYGYTF. The DNA of the CDR3 is TGTGCCGGCGCGAAAGGGACTAACTATGGCTACACCTTC.